Presented here are 15 T cell receptor beta chains from one specimen sequenced in a study of blood T cell repertoires in COVID-19. Generated by immunoSEQ multiplex PCR, the TCRdb table keeps only in-frame clones and is missing some. Of approximately 240,000 clones listed, approximately 86% are singletons. Sequenced sample: peripheral blood. These receptors were obtained from an older woman with active or convalescent COVID-19.

This clone was detected a few times. The rearrangement uses TRBV2 and TRBJ2-5; D unclear. This CDR3 has 14 amino acids. V lost 7 bases and J 5 bases, leaving 17 bases between the germline ends. Germline loops: CDR1 SNHLY, CDR2 FYNNEI. CDR3 in amino acids: CASKEAPSRETQYF. CDR3 coding DNA: TGTGCCAGCAAAGAGGCGCCCTCGCGGGAGACCCAGTACTTC.

This chain uses TRBV7-7 with TRBJ2-1, with 7 bases identical to TRBD2. The CDR3 contains 13 residues. Germline lookup yields CDR1 SSHAT and CDR2 FNYEAQ (reference sequence). DNA for the CDR3: TGTGCTCGAACCCTCGGGGGGTACAATGAGCAGTTCTTC. It is translated as CARTLGGYNEQFF.

This chain connects TRBV30 to TRBJ2-2, with a possible D match to TRBD2 (6 bases). V shed 4 bases and J shed 7 bases, with 13 bases lying between them. The CDR3 is 13 amino acids. Germline V gene data show CDR1 as GTSNPN and CDR2 as SVGIG (reference sequence). Here the CDR3 DNA reads TGTGCCTGGACCCGCCTGCGGGACGGGGAGCTGTTTTTT. This encodes CAWTRLRDGELFF.

V is TRBV7-9 and J is TRBJ2-2; maybe TRBD1 (6 bases). The CDR3 totals 14 residues. The germline gives CDR1 SEHNR, CDR2 FQNEAQ (reference sequence). Deletions cut 4 bases from V and 3 bases from J, with 9 bases between. This CDR3 reads CASSSAGDTGELFF. For the CDR3, the DNA is TGTGCCAGCAGCTCGGCAGGGGACACCGGGGAGCTGTTTTTT.

The genes are TRBV18 and TRBJ1-4; D ambiguous. The germline CDR1 and CDR2 sequences are KGHSH and LQKENI. CDR3 size: 14 residues. V was pared by 2 bases and J by 6 bases, with 10 bases between. CDR3 amino acids: CASSPVAADEKLFF. CDR3 DNA sequence: TGTGCCAGCTCACCAGTTGCAGCGGATGAAAAACTGTTTTTT.

J is TRBJ1-2 and V is TRBV5-6; D not resolved. Germline V lookup: CDR1 SGHDT, CDR2 YYEEEE. The CDR3 extends over 13 amino acids. Trimming shortened V by 1 base and J by 8 bases, and 12 bases separated the two germline ends. CDR3 amino acids: CASSLSIIGGYTF. The CDR3, as DNA: TGTGCCAGCAGCTTGTCGATCATCGGGGGCTACACCTTC.

This clone turned up a few times. V is TRBV3-1 (or the pseudogene TRBV3-2) and J is TRBJ2-2; possible D gene TRBD2, 5 bases. The CDR3 has 14 residues. Germline CDR1 and CDR2: LGHDT and YNNKEL (reference sequence). Trimming pared 4 bases from V and 3 bases from J, leaving 9 bases between. CDR3 loop: CASSPAVHTGELFF. CDR3 in DNA: TGTGCCAGCAGCCCAGCGGTCCACACCGGGGAGCTGTTTTTT.

This clone appeared a single time. The chain recombines TRBV6-4 with TRBJ1-1, with D unresolved. This CDR3 contains 13 residues. Per the germline V gene, CDR1 is MRHNA and CDR2 is SNTAGT. Trimming took 3 bases from V and 1 from J, leaving 6 bases between them. The CDR3, as DNA: TGTGCCAGCAGTGAAGACAAGAACACTGAAGCTTTCTTT. This gives the protein CASSEDKNTEAFF.

The gene calls are TRBV11-2 and TRBJ2-7, with a tentative D call TRBD2 (5 bases). Trimming took off 1 base at V and 5 bases at J, with 12 bases between the two ends. The germline CDR1 and CDR2 sequences are SGHAT and FQNNGV. The CDR3 covers 14 residues. CDR3 amino acids: CASSLVFEGNEQYV. CDR3 DNA sequence: TGTGCCAGCAGCTTAGTTTTCGAGGGAAACGAGCAGTACGTC.

The chain is built from TRBV6-5 and TRBJ1-2, with D possibly being TRBD1 (5 bases). Germline-derived CDR1 and CDR2 are MNHEY and SVGAGI. There are 14 residues in the CDR3. The V gene lost 6 bases and the J gene lost 8 bases, with 19 bases spanning the gap. The CDR3 protein is CASSPSQGIGGYTF. In DNA form, the CDR3 reads TGTGCCAGCAGCCCATCCCAGGGAATTGGGGGCTACACCTTC.

This rearrangement joins TRBV10-3 to TRBJ1-6; 7 nucleotides line up with TRBD1. Germline V gene sequence: CDR1 ENHRY, CDR2 SYGVKD. CDR3 length: 14 residues. J gave up 8 bases and V 5 bases, and 6 bases lay outside the gene matches. In DNA, the CDR3 is TGTGCCATCAGTTTCCGGGACAGTGATTCACCCCTCCACTTT. Protein sequence: CAISFRDSDSPLHF.

V gene TRBV28 combines with J gene TRBJ2-1; D is ambiguous. Germline V CDR1 and CDR2: MDHEN, SYDVKM. This CDR3 is built from 13 residues. The V and J ends lost 8 bases and 5 bases respectively, with 13 bases between them. CDR3 sequence (DNA): TGTGCCAGCTATTCCCCTACTAACAATGAGCAGTTCTTC. As protein: CASYSPTNNEQFF.

CDR3 sequence: CASSMLGGQDTGELFF. The CDR3 coding sequence is TGTGCCAGTAGTATGTTAGGGGGACAGGACACCGGGGAGCTGTTTTTT. The chain uses TRBV19 and TRBJ2-2; 8 positions agree with TRBD1. Trimming took 3 bases from V and 3 from J; bases not matched to a gene: 6. The CDR3 length is 16 residues. CDR1 is LNHDA and CDR2 is SQIVND in the germline V gene (reference sequence).

The V and J genes are TRBV3-1 (or the pseudogene TRBV3-2) and TRBJ2-5; possible D gene TRBD1, 7 bases. Germline assignment: CDR1 LGHDT and CDR2 YNNKEL (reference sequence). Between the trimmed V and J ends, which lost 7 bases and 5 bases, there was a span of 14 bases. The CDR3 sequence is 13 residues long. The CDR3, as DNA: TGTGCCAGCACCCAGTCAGGGGGGGAGACCCAGTACTTC. Its translation is CASTQSGGETQYF.

The count of this clone is one. The rearrangement joins TRBV9 to TRBJ1-1, with D possibly matching TRBD1 (6 bases). Looked up from germline, CDR1 is SGDLS and CDR2 is YYNGEE. The CDR3 is made up of 13 amino acids. Trimming left V 3 bases short and J 5 bases short, with 11 bases between. The DNA of the CDR3 is TGTGCCAGCAGCGCTATAGGGGGTACTGAAGCTTTCTTT. Residues: CASSAIGGTEAFF.